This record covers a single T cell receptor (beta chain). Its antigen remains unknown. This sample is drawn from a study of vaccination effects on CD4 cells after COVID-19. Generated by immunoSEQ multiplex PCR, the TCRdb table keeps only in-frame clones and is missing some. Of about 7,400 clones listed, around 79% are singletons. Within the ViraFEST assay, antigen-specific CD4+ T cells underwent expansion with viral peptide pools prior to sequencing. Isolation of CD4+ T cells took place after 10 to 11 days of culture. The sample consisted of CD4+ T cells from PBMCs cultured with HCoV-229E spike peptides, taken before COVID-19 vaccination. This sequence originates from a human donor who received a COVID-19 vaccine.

The CDR3 loop is CASSYVQQDTQYF. In DNA form, the CDR3 reads TGTGCCAGCAGTTACGTGCAGCAGGATACGCAGTATTTT. The chain combines TRBV6-5 with TRBJ2-3; no clear D. V was trimmed by 2 bases and J by 6 bases, leaving 9 bases between them. Germline CDR1 and CDR2: MNHEY and SVGAGI. This CDR3 spans 13 amino acids.